The 27 T cell receptor beta chains reported below all come from one sample, sequenced in a study of OX40 agonist ivuxolimab in advanced cancers. Assay: immunoSEQ multiplex PCR; the TCRdb copy retains only in-frame clones and omits some. The sample has roughly 96,000 clones; 70% to 85% are singletons. The sample in question was CD4+ or CD8+ T cells sorted from blood, obtained in a trial of the OX40 agonist ivuxolimab. Receptors originate from an adult with an advanced solid tumor such as melanoma, head and neck, liver or kidney cancer.

The chain couples TRBV28 to TRBJ2-4; weak D call: TRBD2 (6 bases). The CDR3 runs to 13 residues. In germline, CDR1 is MDHEN, CDR2 SYDVKM. V lost 6 bases and J 6 bases, leaving 12 bases between the germline ends. CDR3 amino acids: CASRTQGGNIQYF. The CDR3 DNA follows: TGTGCCAGCAGGACTCAGGGAGGAAACATTCAGTACTTC.

The chain recombines TRBV11-3 with TRBJ2-3; 16 positions agree with TRBD2. Per the germline V gene, CDR1 is SGHNT and CDR2 is YENEEA. CDR3 size: 18 residues. V trimming: 0 bases; J trimming: 6 bases; junction bases outside the gene matches: 6. This CDR3 reads CASSLEGLAGGPWDTQYF. The CDR3 DNA reads TGTGCCAGCAGCTTAGAGGGACTAGCGGGAGGGCCGTGGGATACGCAGTATTTT.

This clone was picked up one time. The V gene is TRBV15, the J gene TRBJ2-7; 8 bases align to TRBD2. The CDR3 is 16 amino acids. Germline V gene lookup returns CDR1 LNHNV and CDR2 YYDKDF (reference sequence). The V and J ends lost 1 base and 2 bases, in that order; junction bases with no gene match: 7. The CDR3 sequence is CATSRAGTRVPYEQYF. The CDR3 DNA follows: TGTGCCACCAGCAGAGCCGGGACTAGGGTCCCCTACGAGCAGTACTTC.

In regard to this clone: Other DNA sequences of this sample code for an identical CDR3. This chain uses TRBV28 with TRBJ2-5; D is unclear. This CDR3 region has 12 residues. Trimming stripped 6 bases from V and 7 bases from J, with 12 bases between. Germline CDR1 is MDHEN and CDR2 is SYDVKM. The CDR3 DNA reads as TGTGCCAGCAGCCAAGCGTTTCGGACCCAGTACTTC. Translated, it gives CASSQAFRTQYF.

The sample holds a few counts of this clone. V is TRBV18 and J is TRBJ1-5; D not resolved. The V gene's germline CDR1 is KGHSH and CDR2 LQKENI. The CDR3 covers 16 residues. Trimming removed 0 bases at V and 6 bases at J, with 15 bases between. CDR3 sequence (DNA): TGTGCCAGCTCACCACCGGGCCCTATGAGGAGTCAGCCCCAGCATTTT. It is translated as CASSPPGPMRSQPQHF.

The chain is built from TRBV11-2 and TRBJ1-1; D possibly corresponds to TRBD1 (6 bases). Germline V gives CDR1 SGHAT, CDR2 FQNNGV. The CDR3 spans 14 residues. V was shortened by 5 bases and J by 1 base, with 11 bases between the two germline ends. DNA for the CDR3: TGTGCCAGCAGCCAGATGGACAGGAACACTGAAGCTTTCTTT. This codes for CASSQMDRNTEAFF.

The chain combines TRBV4-1 with TRBJ2-3; D is possibly TRBD2 (5 bases). The germline V gene has CDR1 MGHRA and CDR2 YSYEKL. The CDR3 runs to 16 residues. The ends were cut back, 0 bases at V and 2 bases at J, with 12 bases in the middle. Here the CDR3 reads CASSQESAGFTDTQYF. As DNA, the CDR3 is TGCGCCAGCAGCCAAGAGTCTGCGGGCTTCACAGATACGCAGTATTTT.

This clone was counted once. The chain couples TRBV5-8 to TRBJ2-1; D remains unclear. V was clipped by 0 bases and J by 9 bases, with 16 bases between them. The CDR3 spans 15 residues. The germline CDR1 and CDR2 sequences are SGHTS and YDEGEE. CDR3 sequence: CASSLVDRTAAEQFF. The CDR3 coding sequence is TGTGCCAGCAGCTTGGTGGATAGAACGGCGGCTGAGCAGTTCTTC.

The chain employs TRBV5-1 and TRBJ2-4; 9 bases agree with TRBD2. The CDR3 loop spans 16 amino acids. Germline CDR1 SGHRS, CDR2 YFSETQ. V lost 3 bases, J lost 6 bases, and 10 bases stayed unmatched. For the CDR3, the DNA is TGCGCCAGCAGCTCGCGGGAGGGGGATATCAGAAACATTCAGTACTTC. The encoded protein is CASSSREGDIRNIQYF.

The V gene is TRBV5-8, the J gene TRBJ2-7; tentative D call: TRBD2 (6 bases). The CDR3 extends over 15 amino acids. V lost 0 bases and J 3 bases, leaving 13 bases between the germline ends. Germline V gives CDR1 SGHTS, CDR2 YDEGEE. The CDR3 nucleotides read TGTGCCAGCAGCTTGGCCGGAGGGTCAAGCTACGAGCAGTACTTC. Its translation: CASSLAGGSSYEQYF.

This chain connects TRBV13 to TRBJ2-4, with D hard to call. The ends were cut back, 5 bases at V and 1 base at J, with 15 bases in the middle. Germline values: CDR1 PRHDT, CDR2 FYEKMQ (reference sequence). The CDR3 sequence is 16 residues long. The CDR3 loop reads CASSPDSLGAKNIQYF. CDR3 DNA: TGTGCCAGCAGCCCAGACTCCTTGGGGGCCAAAAACATTCAGTACTTC.

The chain carries TRBV7-9 and TRBJ2-2; no clear D gene. Germline V gives CDR1 SEHNR, CDR2 FQNEAQ (reference sequence). The CDR3 length is 12 residues. Trimming removed 3 bases at V and 7 bases at J, with 6 bases between. In nucleotides, the CDR3 is TGTGCCAGCAGCTTCGCCGACGGGGAGCTGTTTTTT. Translated: CASSFADGELFF. Drawing the rest from reference TRBV7-9 and TRBJ2-2, the complete variable domain is DTGVSQNPRHKITKRGQNVTFRCDPISEHNRLYWYRQTLGQGPEFLTYFQNEAQLEKSRLLSDRFSAERPKGSFSTLEIQRTEQGDSAMYLCASSFADGELFFGEGSRLTVL.

The chain is built from TRBV12-2 and TRBJ1-4. TRBV12-2 has pseudogene status. This CDR3 comprises 16 residues. CDR3 sequence: CASRPPWGGVNEKLFF. For the CDR3, the DNA is TGTGCAAGTCGCCCCCCTTGGGGGGGCGTAAATGAAAAACTGTTTTTT.

V is TRBV7-9 and J is TRBJ1-2; perhaps TRBD1 as D (5 bases). In germline, CDR1 is SEHNR, CDR2 FQNEAQ (reference sequence). V lost 1 base and J lost 3, with 12 bases in between. This CDR3 spans 15 amino acids. CDR3 in amino acids: CASSLGRGLDYGYTF. CDR3 bases: TGTGCCAGCAGCTTAGGACGGGGACTAGACTATGGCTACACCTTC.

This clone was picked up one time. This rearrangement joins TRBV29-1 to TRBJ1-1; no firm D call. Per germline, CDR1 SQVTM and CDR2 ANQGSEA. Between the trimmed V and J ends, which lost 1 base and 4 bases, there was a span of 10 bases. The CDR3 runs 13 residues. The CDR3 nucleotides read TGCAGCGTTGAAGGTGATAGCGTCACTGAAGCTTTCTTT. It encodes CSVEGDSVTEAFF.

This chain uses TRBV9 with TRBJ2-3; 8 nucleotides line up with TRBD2. CDR1 and CDR2 from the germline V gene are SGDLS and YYNGEE. The CDR3 runs to 15 residues. J gave up 2 bases and V 0 bases, and 2 bases lay outside the gene matches. The CDR3 protein is CASSVAGGHTDTQYF. Here the CDR3 DNA reads TGTGCCAGCAGCGTAGCGGGGGGGCACACAGATACGCAGTATTTT.

Here the CDR3 DNA reads TGTGCCAGCAGCGCCGACAGGGACAATGAGCAGTTCTTC. Protein: CASSADRDNEQFF. The chain joins TRBV13 to TRBJ2-1; TRBD1 agrees at 7 bases. The CDR3 consists of 13 residues. With V trimmed by 5 bases and J by 5 bases, 3 bases remained unmatched. Germline loops: CDR1 PRHDT, CDR2 FYEKMQ (reference sequence).

This clone was seen a few times. This sequence joins TRBV7-2 and TRBJ1-4, with TRBD1 as a possible D gene (5 bases). The germline V and J ends were trimmed by 1 base and 16 bases, with 19 bases remaining between them. The CDR3 contains 14 residues. CDR1 is SGHTA, CDR2 FQGNSA, per germline. The DNA for the CDR3 is TGTGCCAGCAGCTTAGAGAGGGGAGGGCGAAATCAGTTTTTT. This codes for CASSLERGGRNQFF.

V gene TRBV5-4 combines with J gene TRBJ2-5; 11 bases map to TRBD2. Germline V gene data show CDR1 as SGHNT and CDR2 as YYREEE (reference sequence). The ends lost 4 bases at V and 5 bases at J; junction bases unmatched: 4. CDR3 size: 14 residues. The CDR3 region has the DNA TGTGCCAGCAGCCCCGGGACTAGCGGTGAGACCCAGTACTTC. Translating it yields CASSPGTSGETQYF.

This clone came up once. The chain is built from TRBV7-9 and TRBJ2-7, with D perhaps matching TRBD1 (6 bases). This CDR3 spans 12 amino acids. V lost 4 bases, J lost 3 bases, and 7 bases lay in between. CDR1 is SEHNR, CDR2 FQNEAQ, per germline (reference sequence). CDR3 amino acids: CASSSGVYEQYF. The CDR3 DNA sequence: TGTGCCAGCAGCTCAGGGGTCTACGAGCAGTACTTC.

The rearrangement links TRBV6-6 to TRBJ2-4; D might be TRBD1 or TRBD2, each matching 6 bases. Trimming stripped 8 bases from V and 8 bases from J, with 13 bases between. The germline gives CDR1 MNHNY, CDR2 SVGAGI (reference sequence). The CDR3 contains 12 residues. The CDR3 here is CASFGGYDIQYF. For the CDR3, the DNA is TGTGCCAGCTTCGGGGGCTACGACATTCAGTACTTC.

The V call is TRBV19, the J call TRBJ1-1; D ambiguous. This CDR3 is built from 15 residues. The germline CDR1 and CDR2 sequences are LNHDA and SQIVND (reference sequence). V lost 7 bases, J lost 4 bases, and 19 bases lay in between. The CDR3 loop reads CASTPGGVRGTEAFF. As DNA, the CDR3 is TGTGCCAGTACCCCCGGCGGGGTCCGTGGCACTGAAGCTTTCTTT.

The chain joins TRBV5-5 to TRBJ2-7; the D is unclear. CDR3 length equals 13 residues. Germline CDR1 and CDR2: SGHKS and YYEKEE (reference sequence). The ends were cut back, 1 base at V and 0 bases at J, with 5 bases in the middle. The CDR3 DNA follows: TGTGCCAGCAGCTTGACAGACTCCTACGAGCAGTACTTC. This encodes CASSLTDSYEQYF.

V usage is TRBV9 and J usage is TRBJ2-3; 8 bases are shared with TRBD1. The J segment lost 2 bases and the V segment lost 4 bases, leaving 6 bases of the junction unmatched. Germline assignment: CDR1 SGDLS and CDR2 YYNGEE. The CDR3 has 15 amino acids. In DNA, the CDR3 is TGTGCCAGCAGCTCACGGACAGGGAACACAGATACGCAGTATTTT. Translation: CASSSRTGNTDTQYF.

V and J are TRBV7-8 and TRBJ2-5; TRBD2 matches at 7 bases. V shed 3 bases and J 7 bases; nucleotides not matched to a gene: 8. The CDR3 loop spans 14 amino acids. Germline CDR1 and CDR2: SGHVS and FQNEAQ. The CDR3 coding sequence is TGTGCCAGCAGCTTCTCCGGCTCGGGAGGGACCCAGTACTTC. Residues: CASSFSGSGGTQYF.

The V call is TRBV5-1, the J call TRBJ2-3; no reliable D call. Germline V gives CDR1 SGHRS, CDR2 YFSETQ. Trimming left V 4 bases short and J 0 bases short, with 15 bases between. The CDR3 consists of 16 residues. The CDR3: CASSVTGRSSTDTQYF. The CDR3 nucleotides read TGCGCCAGCAGCGTAACGGGCAGATCTAGCACAGATACGCAGTATTTT.

The CDR3 here is CASSFLAGIEYTGELFF. CDR3 nucleotide sequence: TGTGCCAGCAGCTTTCTTGCGGGCATCGAGTACACCGGGGAGCTGTTTTTT. J is TRBJ2-2 and V is TRBV5-8; a weak D match, TRBD2 (5 bases). The germline V gene has CDR1 SGHTS and CDR2 YDEGEE. This CDR3 comprises 17 residues. Trimming shortened V by 2 bases and J by 3 bases, and 17 bases separated the two germline ends.